This T cell receptor (beta chain) was documented in a study of T cell responses to AZD1222 COVID-19 vaccine. Profiled with immunoSEQ multiplex PCR; TCRdb holds only in-frame clones, not every one. The sample carries tens of thousands of clones, about 93% recorded once. The CDR3 runs to 13 residues. Trimming cost V 4 bases and J 6 bases, with 9 bases left between them. CDR1 SGHAT and CDR2 FQNNGV come from the germline V gene. The clonotype originates from an adult who received the MenACWY meningococcal vaccine as a control. The chain has TRBV11-2 and TRBJ2-2; D is possibly TRBD2 (6 bases). Sequenced material: peripheral blood, taken 28 days after the second dose of the MenACWY control vaccine. The CDR3 DNA reads TGTGCCAGCAGCTCCTCGGGGGCCGGGGAGCTGTTTTTT. This codes for CASSSSGAGELFF.